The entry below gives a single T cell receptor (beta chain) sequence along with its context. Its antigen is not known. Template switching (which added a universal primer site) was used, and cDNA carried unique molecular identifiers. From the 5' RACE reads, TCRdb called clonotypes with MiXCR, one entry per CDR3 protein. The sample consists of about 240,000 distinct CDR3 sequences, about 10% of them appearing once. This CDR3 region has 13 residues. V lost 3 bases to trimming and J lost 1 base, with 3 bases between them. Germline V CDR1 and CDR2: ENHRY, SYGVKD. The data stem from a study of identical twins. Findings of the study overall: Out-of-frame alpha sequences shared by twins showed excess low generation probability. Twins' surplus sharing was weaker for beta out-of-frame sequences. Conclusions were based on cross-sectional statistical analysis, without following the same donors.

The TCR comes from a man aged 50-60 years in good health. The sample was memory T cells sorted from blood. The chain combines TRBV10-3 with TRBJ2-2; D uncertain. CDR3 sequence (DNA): TGTGCCATCAGTGAAGAGAACACCGGGGAGCTGTTTTTT. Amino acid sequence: CAISEENTGELFF.